These 18 T cell receptor beta chains originate from one sample sequenced in a study of blood T cell repertoires in COVID-19. Repertoires were generated with immunoSEQ multiplex PCR, while TCRdb's copy carries only in-frame clones and drops some. The sample consists of approximately 150,000 clones, around 85% of them appearing once. Source material: peripheral blood. These receptors were obtained from a man aged 55-75 years with active or convalescent COVID-19.

This clone has just one count. For the CDR3, the DNA is TGTGCCAGTAGTAGGGGACTAGCGGGGGGCCTTTCTTCGTCAGATACGCAGTATTTT. Protein: CASSRGLAGGLSSSDTQYF. V usage is TRBV19 and J usage is TRBJ2-3; 15 nucleotides line up with TRBD2. The CDR3 is made up of 19 amino acids. In germline, CDR1 is LNHDA, CDR2 SQIVND (reference sequence). Germline trimming cut 4 bases from V and 4 bases from J; bases unmatched to any gene: 12.

The CDR3 bases are TGTGCCAGCAGCAGCCCCTGGGGGCAGGCAAGCTCCTACGAGCAGTACTTC. Its translation: CASSSPWGQASSYEQYF. The rearrangement uses TRBV11-2 and TRBJ2-7; tentatively, D is TRBD1 (6 bases). In germline, CDR1 is SGHAT, CDR2 FQNNGV. Trimming removed 5 bases from V and 0 bases from J, with 20 bases in between. The CDR3 totals 17 residues. The entire variable domain, with the rest obtained from reference TRBV11-2 and TRBJ2-7, is as follows: EAGVAQSPRYKIIEKRQSVAFWCNPISGHATLYWYQQILGQGPKLLIQFQNNGVVDDSQLPKDRFSAERLKGVDSTLKIQPAKLEDSAVYLCASSSPWGQASSYEQYFGPGTRLTVT.

The rearrangement joins TRBV19 to TRBJ2-5, with TRBD2 as a possible D gene (5 bases). There are 13 residues in the CDR3. Germline V gene data show CDR1 as LNHDA and CDR2 as SQIVND (reference sequence). V shed 5 bases and J shed 4 bases, with 11 bases lying between them. The CDR3 DNA follows: TGTGCCAGTAGTCCCCCGGGGTCAGAGACCCAGTACTTC. Amino acids: CASSPPGSETQYF.

This clone was recorded many times. V is TRBV7-9 and J is TRBJ2-3; TRBD1 agrees at 11 bases. The V gene's germline CDR1 is SEHNR and CDR2 FQNEAQ (reference sequence). V shed 3 bases, J shed 3 bases, and the junction held 8 bases outside the gene matches. The CDR3 runs 17 residues. CDR3 nucleotides: TGTGCCAGCAGCTTCCCTGCCGGGACAGGGGGGACAGATACGCAGTATTTT. Its protein product is CASSFPAGTGGTDTQYF.

This clone was seen at least ten times. This chain connects TRBV9 to TRBJ2-3; D not certain. The germline V gene has CDR1 SGDLS and CDR2 YYNGEE. Trimming removed 0 bases from V and 4 bases from J, with 3 bases in between. This CDR3 contains 12 residues. CDR3 protein: CASSVAADTQYF. The CDR3 DNA is TGTGCCAGCAGCGTAGCGGCAGATACGCAGTATTTT.

The V call is TRBV27, the J call TRBJ2-1; TRBD2 aligns across 11 bases. Germline CDR1 reads MNHEY; CDR2 reads SMNVEV (reference sequence). The CDR3 is 14 residues long. Trimming at V came to 5 bases and at J to 8 bases, leaving 5 bases not matched to a gene. Here the CDR3 DNA reads TGTGCCAGCAGTCCCTGGACTAGCGGGTATGAGCAGTTCTTC. It codes for CASSPWTSGYEQFF.

The V gene is TRBV25-1, the J gene TRBJ1-2; no clear D gene. Trimming removed 2 bases from V and 8 bases from J, with 12 bases in between. The germline V gene has CDR1 MGHDK and CDR2 SYGVNS. The CDR3 has 13 amino acids. For the CDR3, the DNA is TGTGCCAGCAGTGAAGAGTTAACCCCGGGCTACACCTTC. Protein product: CASSEELTPGYTF.

This chain uses TRBV19 with TRBJ1-3; 9 bases fit TRBD1. The germline V gene has CDR1 LNHDA and CDR2 SQIVND (reference sequence). CDR3 length: 17 residues. V shed 3 bases, J shed 1 base, and the junction held 7 bases outside the gene matches. In DNA form, the CDR3 reads TGTGCCAGTAGTATCCGGACAGGGGATCTATCTGGAAACACCATATATTTT. Translating it yields CASSIRTGDLSGNTIYF.

This sequence joins TRBV19 and TRBJ1-2, with D unresolved. The germline V and J ends were trimmed by 7 bases and 0 bases, with 18 bases remaining between them. The germline gives CDR1 LNHDA, CDR2 SQIVND (reference sequence). The CDR3 has 16 amino acids. The CDR3 DNA reads TGTGCCAGTACCGGTCCTGTCACCGCTACTAACTATGGCTACACCTTC. It is translated as CASTGPVTATNYGYTF.

The chain has TRBV7-2 and TRBJ2-7; TRBD1 matches 10 bases. The CDR3 length is 14 residues. Germline V gives CDR1 SGHTA, CDR2 FQGNSA. The V and J ends lost 1 base and 6 bases, in that order; junction bases with no gene match: 3. The CDR3 bases are TGTGCCAGCAGCTTAGGACAGGGGGCAGTCGAGCAGTACTTC. Residues: CASSLGQGAVEQYF.

This clone was seen a single time. The CDR3 coding sequence is TGTGCCAGTAGTACAGGACAGGGACGTTACGAGCAGTACTTC. Amino acid sequence: CASSTGQGRYEQYF. The V and J genes are TRBV19 and TRBJ2-7, with 8 bases lining up with TRBD1. V was clipped by 4 bases and J by 4 bases; unmatched bases: 6. Germline CDR1 is LNHDA and CDR2 is SQIVND (reference sequence). The CDR3 runs 14 residues. Full variable domain (missing parts from reference TRBV19 and TRBJ2-7): DGGITQSPKYLFRKEGQNVTLSCEQNLNHDAMYWYRQDPGQGLRLIYYSQIVNDFQKGDIAEGYSVSREKKESFPLTVTSAQKNPTAFYLCASSTGQGRYEQYFGPGTRLTVT.

CDR3 region: CASAVGQGRNTEAFF. CDR3 DNA sequence: TGTGCCAGCGCAGTCGGACAGGGACGCAACACTGAAGCTTTCTTT. This rearrangement joins TRBV2 to TRBJ1-1; 8 positions match TRBD1. CDR3 length: 15 residues. The V gene's germline CDR1 is SNHLY and CDR2 FYNNEI. Trimming cost V 8 bases and J 2 bases; bases outside gene matches: 10.

The V gene is TRBV15, the J gene TRBJ2-3; 8 bases match TRBD2. Per the germline V gene, CDR1 is LNHNV and CDR2 is YYDKDF (reference sequence). The CDR3 sequence is 15 residues long. V shed 8 bases and J 2 bases; nucleotides not matched to a gene: 9. In DNA form, the CDR3 reads TGTGCCACCTCGCCAGGGCGGGAGGCCACAGATACGCAGTATTTT. This gives the protein CATSPGREATDTQYF.

The chain employs TRBV15 and TRBJ2-3, with D tentatively TRBD2 (6 bases). Per germline, CDR1 LNHNV and CDR2 YYDKDF (reference sequence). The V end lost 0 bases, the J end lost 3 bases, and 19 bases lay between the germline ends. CDR3 length: 18 residues. The CDR3 spells CATSRDLAGYGRTDTQYF. The DNA for the CDR3 is TGTGCCACCAGCAGAGATCTTGCAGGGTATGGGAGGACAGATACGCAGTATTTT. The variable domain in full, completed from reference TRBV15 and TRBJ2-3, reads DAMVIQNPRYQVTQFGKPVTLSCSQTLNHNVMYWYQQKSSQAPKLLFHYYDKDFNNEADTPDNFQSRRPNTSFCFLDIRSPGLGDTAMYLCATSRDLAGYGRTDTQYFGPGTRLTVL.

The V and J genes are TRBV7-2 and TRBJ1-2; a possible D gene is TRBD1 (6 bases). The CDR3 is 12 residues long. Trimming removed 5 bases from V and 5 bases from J, with 9 bases in between. Germline V gives CDR1 SGHTA, CDR2 FQGNSA. The CDR3 spells CASSPGQYGYTF. In DNA form, the CDR3 reads TGTGCCAGCAGCCCCGGACAGTATGGCTACACCTTC.

This chain links TRBV28 with TRBJ2-3; no clear D. Trimming left V 8 bases short and J 5 bases short, with 8 bases between. The CDR3 covers 11 residues. CDR1 is MDHEN, CDR2 SYDVKM, per germline. The CDR3 spells CASRSQDTQYF. The CDR3 DNA is TGTGCCAGCCGTTCCCAAGATACGCAGTATTTT.

This chain links TRBV12-3 or TRBV12-4 with TRBJ2-5; D is possibly TRBD2 (5 bases). This CDR3 has 13 residues. The V and J ends lost 5 bases and 1 base respectively, with 8 bases between them. CDR3 sequence (DNA): TGTGCCAGCAGTATCGGAGGCCAAGAGACCCAGTACTTC. Translated: CASSIGGQETQYF.

The chain couples TRBV3-1 (or the pseudogene TRBV3-2) to TRBJ1-2, with 9 bases identical to TRBD1. CDR3 length equals 17 residues. Germline-derived CDR1 and CDR2 are LGHDT and YNNKEL (reference sequence). V was pared by 3 bases and J by 4 bases, with 12 bases of the junction left unmatched. CDR3 DNA: TGTGCCAGCAGCCAGGAGATGACAGGGGGATCGACCTATGGCTACACCTTC. Translation gives CASSQEMTGGSTYGYTF.